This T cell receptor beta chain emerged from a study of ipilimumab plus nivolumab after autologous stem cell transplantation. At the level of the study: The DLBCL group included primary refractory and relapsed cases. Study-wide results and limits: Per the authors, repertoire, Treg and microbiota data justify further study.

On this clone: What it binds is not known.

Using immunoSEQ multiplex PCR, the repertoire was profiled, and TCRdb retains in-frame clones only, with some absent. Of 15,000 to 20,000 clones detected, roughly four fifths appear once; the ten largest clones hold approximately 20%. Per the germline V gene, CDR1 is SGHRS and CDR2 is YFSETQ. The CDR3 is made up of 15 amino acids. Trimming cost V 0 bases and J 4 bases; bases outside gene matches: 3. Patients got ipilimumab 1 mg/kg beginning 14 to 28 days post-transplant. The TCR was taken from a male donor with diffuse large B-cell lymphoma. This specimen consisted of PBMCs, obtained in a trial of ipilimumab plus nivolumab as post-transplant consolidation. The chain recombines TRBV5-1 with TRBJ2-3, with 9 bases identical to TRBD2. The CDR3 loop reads CASSLGAGGADTQYF. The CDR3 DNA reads TGCGCCAGCAGCTTGGGAGCGGGAGGAGCAGATACGCAGTATTTT.